Listed here are 9 T cell receptor beta chains from one sample, sequenced in a study of monozygotic twins with inflammatory bowel disease. Reprocessing the 5' RACE reads, TCRdb reports a single entry for every CDR3 protein and omits DNA. The repertoire table contains hundreds of thousands of distinct CDR3 sequences. The sample was blood. The receptors shown here come from a human donor with ulcerative colitis or Crohn's disease, or a healthy co-twin of an affected twin (not recorded which).

The V call is TRBV20-1, the J call TRBJ2-7. The CDR3 consists of 15 residues. Germline V lookup: CDR1 DFQATT, CDR2 SNEGSKA (reference sequence). The CDR3 spells CSARDSNRLSYEQYF.

The chain recombines TRBV6-5 with TRBJ1-1; the D call from TCRdb, TRBD1, cannot be confirmed without DNA. Germline V CDR1 and CDR2: MNHEY, SVGAGI. The CDR3 contains 14 residues. The CDR3 region is CASSYSIQGTEAFF.

This chain uses TRBV6-1 with TRBJ1-2. Germline CDR1 MNHNS, CDR2 SASEGT. The CDR3 consists of 16 residues. CDR3 protein: CASIDPPGGSNYGYTF.

This CDR3 reads CASSEGTAYNEQFF. The chain links TRBV2 to TRBJ2-1. Germline loops: CDR1 SNHLY, CDR2 FYNNEI. The length of the CDR3 is 14 residues.

The genes are TRBV5-1 and TRBJ2-7; TCRdb lists TRBD1, though no DNA is available to test this call. Germline V gene sequence: CDR1 SGHRS, CDR2 YFSETQ. The CDR3 has 15 residues. The CDR3 sequence is CASSPRIGETYEQYF.

The V and J genes are TRBV7-2 and TRBJ2-7; the TCRdb D gene call, TRBD1, has no DNA to confirm it. Looked up from germline, CDR1 is SGHTA and CDR2 is FQGNSA. This CDR3 is 17 amino acids long. The CDR3 loop reads CASSPARGQRSSYEQYF.

This sequence joins TRBV7-8 and TRBJ2-1; TCRdb outputs TRBD1, but without DNA this stays unchecked. This CDR3 contains 13 residues. Germline V gene data show CDR1 as SGHVS and CDR2 as FQNEAQ. The CDR3 sequence is CASSRGQGYGQFF.

The chain combines TRBV13 with TRBJ2-1. Germline values: CDR1 PRHDT, CDR2 FYEKMQ (reference sequence). The CDR3 covers 14 residues. CDR3 in amino acids: CASSRRLPYNEQFF.

J is TRBJ1-1 and V is TRBV14; TCRdb gives TRBD1 as the D gene, but with no DNA this cannot be confirmed. The CDR3 sequence is 13 residues long. Germline V lookup: CDR1 SGHDN, CDR2 FVKESK. The CDR3 loop is CASRLQGFTEAFF. Filled out from reference TRBV14 and TRBJ1-1, the complete variable domain reads EAGVTQFPSHSVIEKGQTVTLRCDPISGHDNLYWYRRVMGKEIKFLLHFVKESKQDESGMPNNRFLAERTGGTYSTLKVQPAELEDSGVYFCASRLQGFTEAFFGQGTRLTVV.